Shown below are 21 T cell receptor beta chains from a single sample sequenced in a study of T cell repertoires in cytomegalovirus infection. TCRdb processed the reads anew with MiXCR; each CDR3 protein has one entry. This sample carries about 400,000 distinct CDR3 sequences, 15% to 20% of them seen once, and the ten largest clones take around 9.3%. Specimen: PBMCs. The source of these receptors is a human donor in good health (CMV status not recorded). Some clones in this sample may be carry-over from other donors' samples.

The chain combines TRBV27 with TRBJ1-6; D not certain. The CDR3 runs to 12 residues. CDR1 is MNHEY, CDR2 SMNVEV, per germline (reference sequence). V was trimmed by 5 bases and J by 12 bases, leaving 11 bases between them. The CDR3 bases are TGTGCCAGCAGTCCCAACCCGGGACCCCTCCACTTT. Protein product: CASSPNPGPLHF.

The chain is built from TRBV20-1 and TRBJ2-3; no clear D. V shed 0 bases and J shed 0 bases, with 10 bases lying between them. The CDR3 is 15 residues long. Germline-derived CDR1 and CDR2 are DFQATT and SNEGSKA (reference sequence). The CDR3 loop is CSARDRSKSTDTQYF. CDR3 sequence (DNA): TGCAGTGCTAGAGATCGGTCGAAAAGCACAGATACGCAGTATTTT.

This clonotype showed up many times. The rearrangement uses TRBV7-6 and TRBJ2-1; TRBD1 agrees at 9 bases. Trimming cost V 5 bases and J 0 bases; bases outside gene matches: 5. CDR1 and CDR2 (germline): SGHVS, FNYEAQ. This CDR3 comprises 16 residues. CDR3 residues: CASSVTGGSSYNEQFF. CDR3 nucleotides: TGTGCCAGCAGCGTGACAGGGGGAAGCTCCTACAATGAGCAGTTCTTC.

The chain recombines TRBV20-1 with TRBJ2-7; 7 nucleotides match TRBD2. Losses at the gene ends were 1 base for V and 3 bases for J; bases not matched to a gene: 3. Germline lookup yields CDR1 DFQATT and CDR2 SNEGSKA (reference sequence). There are 13 residues in the CDR3. This chain's CDR3 is CSARGLADYEQYF. The CDR3 DNA reads TGCAGTGCTAGAGGACTAGCAGACTACGAGCAGTACTTC.

This clonotype has a handful of counts. The chain has TRBV27 and TRBJ2-1; D might be TRBD2 (5 bases). The CDR3 is made up of 14 amino acids. V shed 6 bases and J shed 0 bases, with 9 bases lying between them. The germline CDR1 and CDR2 sequences are MNHEY and SMNVEV (reference sequence). The CDR3 loop is CASRDGNSYNEQFF. The CDR3 nucleotides read TGTGCCAGCAGGGACGGGAACTCCTACAATGAGCAGTTCTTC.

This clonotype has a handful of counts. V is TRBV4-1 and J is TRBJ1-5; D is ambiguous. Per germline, CDR1 MGHRA and CDR2 YSYEKL. The CDR3 contains 14 residues. Trimming cost V 1 base and J 6 bases, with 10 bases left between them. DNA for the CDR3: TGCGCCAGCAGCCAAGGTGGTGGGATTCAGCCCCAGCATTTT. This encodes CASSQGGGIQPQHF.

This clonotype was counted only a few times. The chain employs TRBV19 and TRBJ1-3; D remains unclear. The germline V gene encodes CDR1 LNHDA and CDR2 SQIVND (reference sequence). Trimming shortened V by 4 bases and J by 3 bases, and 4 bases separated the two germline ends. This CDR3 spans 12 amino acids. Written as DNA, the CDR3 is TGTGCCAGTAGTACCCTTGGAAACACCATATATTTT. It specifies CASSTLGNTIYF.

A few counts support this clonotype. The chain has TRBV12-3 or TRBV12-4 and TRBJ2-7; D gene unclear. The CDR3 spans 12 residues. V was cut by 7 bases and J by 4 bases, with 11 bases left in between. DNA for the CDR3: TGTGCCAGCACCCTCGGAGTTTACGAGCAGTACTTC. This sequence encodes CASTLGVYEQYF.

This clonotype has a count of ten or more. The rearrangement links TRBV12-3 or TRBV12-4 to TRBJ2-5, with 10 positions matching TRBD1. CDR3 size: 15 residues. V lost 6 bases, J lost 5 bases, and 9 bases stayed unmatched. CDR3 DNA sequence: TGTGCCAGCAGACCGGGACAGGGGAAGAGGGAGACCCAGTACTTC. Its translation is CASRPGQGKRETQYF.

The table lists this clonotype with a count of one. The J gene is TRBJ2-5, the V gene TRBV10-2, with 10 bases identical to TRBD2. With 1 base clipped from V and 1 base from J, the junction kept 15 bases outside the gene matches. From germline, CDR1 is WSHSY and CDR2 SAAADI. The CDR3 loop spans 20 amino acids. The CDR3 spells CASSEWLAGAVAQAQETQYF. CDR3 bases: TGCGCCAGCAGTGAGTGGCTAGCGGGAGCGGTGGCCCAGGCCCAAGAGACCCAGTACTTC.

The chain employs TRBV24-1 and TRBJ2-1; a possible D gene is TRBD2 (5 bases). CDR1 is KGHDR and CDR2 is SFDVKD in the germline V gene. The CDR3 runs to 15 residues. The V end was cut by 3 bases, the J end by 4 bases, with 12 bases between. CDR3 in amino acids: CATSDATRGYNEQFF. The CDR3 bases are TGTGCCACCAGTGATGCGACGAGAGGGTACAATGAGCAGTTCTTC.

The gene calls are TRBV20-1 and TRBJ1-2; the D gene is possibly TRBD1 (6 bases). V was cut by 1 base and J by 4 bases, with 10 bases left in between. Germline V gene data show CDR1 as DFQATT and CDR2 as SNEGSKA (reference sequence). The CDR3 covers 13 residues. The DNA of the CDR3 is TGCAGTGCTAGAGTTCGACAGGTCTATGGCTACACCTTC. This translates into CSARVRQVYGYTF.

The rearrangement uses TRBV30 and TRBJ1-5; unclear D gene. The germline gives CDR1 GTSNPN, CDR2 SVGIG (reference sequence). Deletions cut 6 bases from V and 4 bases from J, with 10 bases between. The CDR3 is 12 amino acids. The CDR3 DNA reads as TGTGCCTGTGAGATGGGGAATCAGCCCCAGCATTTT. This encodes CACEMGNQPQHF.

In its sample, this clonotype was seen a few times. This rearrangement joins TRBV19 to TRBJ1-4, with D perhaps TRBD1 (6 bases). V gave up 5 bases and J gave up 5 bases, with 12 bases separating them. The CDR3 runs 14 residues. The germline gives CDR1 LNHDA, CDR2 SQIVND (reference sequence). The CDR3 region has the DNA TGTGCCAGTAGTTTGGACAGCTGGAATGAAAAACTGTTTTTT. Translating it yields CASSLDSWNEKLFF.

A note on this clonotype: The conserved phenylalanine or tryptophan is not found at the CDR3 terminus, so this likely reflects a read error. The rearrangement links TRBV14 to TRBJ1-4; the D gene is possibly TRBD1 (5 bases). The germline gives CDR1 SGHDN, CDR2 FVKESK. V shed 4 bases and J shed 6 bases, with 12 bases lying between them. The CDR3 covers 14 residues. The CDR3 loop is CASSPGIRDEKLFS. The CDR3 nucleotides are TGTGCCAGCAGCCCAGGGATCAGGGATGAAAAACTGTTTTCT.

This clonotype came up many times. V and J are TRBV7-2 and TRBJ2-3; D is unresolved. Trimming took off 5 bases at V and 1 base at J, with 13 bases between the two ends. Germline V gene sequence: CDR1 SGHTA, CDR2 FQGNSA. This CDR3 comprises 15 residues. In DNA form, the CDR3 reads TGTGCCAGCAGCACCGACCGATCCCGCACAGATACGCAGTATTTT. This sequence encodes CASSTDRSRTDTQYF.

This clonotype came up many times. CDR3 sequence: CASGVSTDTQYF. The DNA of the CDR3 is TGTGCCAGCGGGGTGAGCACAGATACGCAGTATTTT. The chain recombines TRBV12-3 or TRBV12-4 with TRBJ2-3; no reliable D call. The ends were cut back, 8 bases at V and 0 bases at J, with 6 bases in the middle. This CDR3 is built from 12 residues.

A few counts support this clonotype. CDR3 in DNA: TGCGCCAGCGGCCAAGGGGAGCTAGCACGGCCCAATGAGCAGTTCTTC. Protein product: CASGQGELARPNEQFF. The chain carries TRBV5-1 and TRBJ2-1; the D call may be TRBD1 or TRBD2 (5 bases each). The CDR3 has 16 amino acids. Trimming took off 7 bases at V and 6 bases at J, with 23 bases between the two ends. In germline, CDR1 is SGHRS, CDR2 YFSETQ.

V is TRBV10-3 and J is TRBJ2-3; D might be TRBD2 (6 bases). V was clipped by 7 bases and J by 6 bases, with 17 bases between them. CDR1 is ENHRY and CDR2 is SYGVKD in the germline V gene. CDR3 size: 14 residues. CDR3 DNA: TGTGCCATCAACGGTGGCGGGGTTGGGGATACGCAGTATTTT. Encoded protein: CAINGGGVGDTQYF.

This clonotype was picked up many times. J is TRBJ1-4 and V is TRBV7-6; 8 nucleotides agree with TRBD1. The V gene's germline CDR1 is SGHVS and CDR2 FNYEAQ. This CDR3 contains 16 residues. V lost 0 bases to trimming and J lost 8 bases; unmatched junction nucleotides: 8. The CDR3, as DNA: TGTGCCAGCAGCTTAGCCACCCGACAGGGGCGCGAAAAACTGTTTTTT. Amino acid sequence: CASSLATRQGREKLFF.

This chain connects TRBV20-1 to TRBJ2-7; D remains unclear. In germline, CDR1 is DFQATT, CDR2 SNEGSKA (reference sequence). V was pared by 3 bases and J by 2 bases, with 5 bases between. The CDR3 has 11 amino acids. CDR3 sequence: CSASSAYEQYF. CDR3 DNA: TGCAGTGCTAGTTCCGCCTACGAGCAGTACTTC.